The clone carrying this T cell receptor (beta chain) came up many times. What it binds is not known. This entry belongs to a study of T-cell memory formation after mild COVID-19. About the study: TCR clusters were mostly confined to one donor each.

This CDR3 region has 17 residues. J gave up 1 base and V 5 bases, and 8 bases lay outside the gene matches. The V gene's germline CDR1 is SGHAT and CDR2 FQNNGV. TCRdb used MiXCR to reprocess the 5' RACE reads, holding one entry per CDR3 protein. The sample comprises under 300,000 distinct CDR3 sequences, approximately 10% of which are singletons, and roughly a fifth rests with the top ten. Study-wide points: Contracting CD4+ clones sat mainly in CM and EM; CD8+ in EMRA.

The chain is built from TRBV11-2 and TRBJ2-3, with TRBD2 matching 11 bases. This TCR came from a young man who had mild COVID-19 (a few samples of this study predate the infection). Cell type and time point are not known. Specimen: PBMCs or a T cell subset sorted from them (not recorded which). The CDR3 DNA follows: TGTGCCAGCAGCCCGGGGGGACTAGCGGTCGGCACAGATACGCAGTATTTT. Translated, it gives CASSPGGLAVGTDTQYF.